Listed below are T cell receptor beta chains from one sample, sequenced in a study of blood T cell repertoires in COVID-19. Only in-frame clones appear in the TCRdb table, and some are missing; sequencing was by immunoSEQ multiplex PCR. The sample records 400,000 to 500,000 clones, approximately 88% being singletons. Sequenced: PBMCs or T cells enriched from blood (not recorded which). All receptors derive from a woman aged 40 to 50 who had recovered from COVID-19. The conserved cysteine and the conserved F or W are not part of the CDR3 here. D genes are given only for firm matches. A clone size is listed for some rows: how often the clone was seen (once, few, many), or a class if it is expanded.

len: 13; abundance: .; v_gene: TRBV6-6; d_gene: .; CDR3aa: ASSYSRVGGHEAF
len: 11; abundance: .; v_gene: TRBV7-2; d_gene: TRBD1; CDR3aa: ASSSRGFQPQH
len: 13; abundance: .; v_gene: TRBV27; d_gene: TRBD1; CDR3aa: ASSSRDRGNTEAF
len: 15; abundance: .; v_gene: TRBV24-1; d_gene: TRBD1; CDR3aa: ATSDRRDRDPNQPQH
len: 14; abundance: .; v_gene: TRBV7-7; d_gene: .; CDR3aa: ASSLLGGSSYNEQF
len: 15; abundance: .; v_gene: TRBV19; d_gene: TRBD1; CDR3aa: ASSLGQSTSYNSPLH
len: 14; abundance: .; v_gene: TRBV28; d_gene: .; CDR3aa: ASSLIQADPNTEAF
len: 14; abundance: .; v_gene: TRBV7-8; d_gene: .; CDR3aa: ASSLVRAAKRTEAF
len: 12; abundance: once; v_gene: TRBV14; d_gene: TRBD2; CDR3aa: ASSQDGTSVEQY
len: 13; abundance: .; v_gene: TRBV30; d_gene: .; CDR3aa: AWSPIDRNTGELF
len: 12; abundance: .; v_gene: TRBV2; d_gene: TRBD1; CDR3aa: ASTLQGAGNTIY
len: 13; abundance: .; v_gene: TRBV11-2; d_gene: TRBD2; CDR3aa: ASSLREGNTGELF
len: 13; abundance: .; v_gene: TRBV4-3; d_gene: .; CDR3aa: ASSQDLGRNYGYT
len: 13; abundance: .; v_gene: TRBV10-3; d_gene: TRBD2; CDR3aa: AIRTLAGERNEQF
len: 11; abundance: .; v_gene: TRBV11-2; d_gene: TRBD1; CDR3aa: ASKGQTDSPLH
len: 15; abundance: .; v_gene: TRBV13; d_gene: TRBD2; CDR3aa: ASSPALAVGPYNEQF
len: 14; abundance: .; v_gene: TRBV4-1; d_gene: .; CDR3aa: ASSQEREGRNEKLF
len: 12; abundance: once; v_gene: TRBV18; d_gene: TRBD1; CDR3aa: ASSPGTDNQPQH
len: 16; abundance: .; v_gene: TRBV5-6; d_gene: .; CDR3aa: ASSLVSPMRAYQETQY
len: 12; abundance: .; v_gene: TRBV10-3; d_gene: TRBD2; CDR3aa: AINPSGRGHEQF
len: 14; abundance: .; v_gene: TRBV7-9; d_gene: TRBD1; CDR3aa: ASSPRTGGYRTEAF
len: 11; abundance: .; v_gene: TRBV12-3/TRBV12-4; d_gene: TRBD1; CDR3aa: ASSTGGGGGYT
len: 11; abundance: .; v_gene: TRBV6-5; d_gene: .; CDR3aa: ASSYAGSGELF
len: 15; abundance: .; v_gene: TRBV7-9; d_gene: TRBD1; CDR3aa: ASSPKIGTARTGELF
len: 13; abundance: .; v_gene: TRBV10-3; d_gene: TRBD1; CDR3aa: AINPGQGGQETQY
len: 12; abundance: .; v_gene: TRBV19; d_gene: TRBD1; CDR3aa: ASSPGQVNYGYT
len: 12; abundance: .; v_gene: TRBV6-2/TRBV6-3; d_gene: .; CDR3aa: ASSYSLVLYEQY
len: 12; abundance: .; v_gene: TRBV2; d_gene: .; CDR3aa: ASSGVASPNEQF
len: 10; abundance: .; v_gene: TRBV28; d_gene: .; CDR3aa: ASSPVVYEQY
len: 12; abundance: .; v_gene: TRBV29-1; d_gene: .; CDR3aa: SVEWQDRSYEQY
len: 10; abundance: once; v_gene: TRBV14; d_gene: .; CDR3aa: ASSPSTDTQY
len: 12; abundance: .; v_gene: TRBV15; d_gene: TRBD1; CDR3aa: ATLRDRGPYEQY
len: 14; abundance: .; v_gene: TRBV4-1; d_gene: .; CDR3aa: ASSLLGGSLNTEAF
len: 12; abundance: .; v_gene: TRBV18; d_gene: TRBD2; CDR3aa: ASSPGLGGSRQY
len: 13; abundance: .; v_gene: TRBV27; d_gene: .; CDR3aa: ASRLGWNGAYEQY
len: 11; abundance: .; v_gene: TRBV2; d_gene: .; CDR3aa: ASIGGKGEKLF
len: 13; abundance: .; v_gene: TRBV9; d_gene: .; CDR3aa: ASSSRTENTGELF
len: 14; abundance: few; v_gene: TRBV19; d_gene: TRBD1; CDR3aa: ASSHIQGGWNQPQH